This is a list of T cell receptor beta chains from one sample in a study of blood T cell repertoires in COVID-19. Data came from immunoSEQ multiplex PCR; TCRdb stores just in-frame clones and leaves some out. Here the sample spans a few hundred thousand clones, around 87% being singletons. Sequencing was performed on PBMCs or T cells enriched from blood (not recorded which). The receptors come from a man aged 40-50 years in a cohort exposed to, infected with or recovered from COVID-19 (not recorded which). Both conserved end residues are part of each CDR3. D genes are given only for firm matches.

d_gene | j_gene | v_gene | CDR3aa
TRBD1 | TRBJ1-4 | TRBV5-1 | CASSFDRGGEKLFF
NA | TRBJ2-3 | TRBV7-8 | CASSSTRGQTLMNTQYF
NA | TRBJ1-2 | TRBV3-1/TRBV3-2 | CASRPQDAYGYTF
TRBD1 | TRBJ1-1 | TRBV3-1/TRBV3-2 | CASSQTGGSRTEAFF
NA | TRBJ2-3 | TRBV9 | CASSVSGAITDTQYF
TRBD1 | TRBJ1-5 | TRBV6-5 | CASSHTDRANQPQHF
NA | TRBJ1-2 | TRBV5-6 | CASSFQGKGYGYTF
NA | TRBJ2-2 | TRBV7-6 | CASSSRESGELFF
NA | TRBJ1-6 | TRBV7-8 | CASSLVQQNSPLHF
NA | TRBJ1-1 | TRBV9 | CASSVDRRSEAFF
NA | TRBJ1-1 | TRBV7-9 | CASSSQGLGTEAFF
NA | TRBJ2-7 | TRBV19 | CASSIGTRAYEQYF
NA | TRBJ2-7 | TRBV7-8 | CASSETSSYYEQYF
TRBD1 | TRBJ1-1 | TRBV27 | CASSRQGSTEAFF
TRBD2 | TRBJ2-7 | TRBV5-6 | CASSRPGGGRFSEQYF
TRBD2 | TRBJ2-1 | TRBV9 | CASSVGGLAGTYNEQFF
TRBD2 | TRBJ2-1 | TRBV27 | CASSARVGTRNEQFF
TRBD2 | TRBJ2-7 | TRBV6-5 | CASSSPGLVYEQYF
TRBD2 | TRBJ2-2 | TRBV5-1 | CASKLAGNTGELFF
TRBD1 | TRBJ2-7 | TRBV6-5 | CASSYTPGQGAYEQYF
NA | TRBJ2-5 | TRBV30 | CAWSRRDSTAQYF
NA | TRBJ1-5 | TRBV24-1 | CATSDHRSGNQPQHF
TRBD1 | TRBJ2-7 | TRBV27 | CASSLDRGAAYEQYF
TRBD2 | TRBJ2-1 | TRBV24-1 | CATSDNGLAGDNEQFF
TRBD1 | TRBJ1-6 | TRBV27 | CASSPGTGYSGGNSPLHF
NA | TRBJ1-4 | TRBV9 | CASSVEGSRNEKLFF
NA | TRBJ2-3 | TRBV11-2 | CASSPIRDTQYF
TRBD2 | TRBJ2-7 | TRBV15 | CATSRETPRLAGIYEQYF
NA | TRBJ1-3 | TRBV18 | CASSPGRNSGNTIYF
TRBD2 | TRBJ2-3 | TRBV4-1 | CASSQLITSGGTDTQYF
TRBD2 | TRBJ2-5 | TRBV3-1/TRBV3-2 | CASSQISRLAGGLGTQYF
TRBD2 | TRBJ2-1 | TRBV29-1 | CSVDPAGGPIHNEQFF
TRBD2 | TRBJ2-1 | TRBV28 | CASSLGTSGRFSYNEQFF
NA | TRBJ2-7 | TRBV11-2 | CASSRQGSSYEQYF
NA | TRBJ2-2 | TRBV2 | CASTEGLQNTGELFF
TRBD2 | TRBJ2-5 | TRBV7-9 | CASSSGNTPQETQYF
TRBD2 | TRBJ2-1 | TRBV6-5 | CASSSTSGPYNEQFF
TRBD2 | TRBJ2-2 | TRBV5-1 | CASSFGRESTGELFF
TRBD1 | TRBJ2-7 | TRBV27 | CASSEGDSPYEQYF
TRBD2 | TRBJ2-7 | TRBV27 | CASSYSGLGDKQYF
NA | TRBJ2-1 | TRBV30 | CAWSKGLGSYNEQFF
NA | TRBJ1-1 | TRBV7-9 | CASSLEVPRVAFF
TRBD1 | TRBJ1-6 | TRBV12-5 | CASGPPGQGSPLHF
NA | TRBJ1-3 | TRBV18 | CASSPTDDSGNTIYF
TRBD1 | TRBJ1-2 | TRBV28 | CASRYTGGRGYTF
NA | TRBJ2-2 | TRBV5-1 | CASSFTARAGELFF
NA | TRBJ1-2 | TRBV27 | CASSSSANYGYTF
TRBD2 | TRBJ2-7 | TRBV3-1/TRBV3-2 | CASSPGLADSYEQYF
TRBD2 | TRBJ2-5 | TRBV19 | CASSNTGGNGETQYF
TRBD1 | TRBJ2-5 | TRBV2 | CARGQGWGTQYF
NA | TRBJ1-4 | TRBV12-5 | CASAFGRTTNEKLFF